This T cell receptor (beta chain) was recovered during a study of shared clonotypes between healthy human individuals. Study-wide results and limits: Sequencing depth was expected to influence donor clonotype sharing.

This clone came up many times. Its antigen is not identified. Trimming took off 0 bases at V and 0 bases at J, with 9 bases between the two ends. The V gene's germline CDR1 is MNHEY and CDR2 SVGAGI. The CDR3 length is 16 residues. Profiling relied on immunoSEQ multiplex PCR, and the TCRdb table lists in-frame clones only, not all of them. The sample has roughly 480,000 clones; roughly 78% are singletons. This receptor was obtained from a woman in her forties in good health. Some clones in this sample may be carry-over from other donors' samples. The gene calls are TRBV6-5 and TRBJ1-5; TRBD1 might be the D (6 bases). Specimen: PBMCs. The CDR3: CASSYSTGYSNQPQHF. CDR3 nucleotides: TGTGCCAGCAGTTACTCGACAGGCTATAGCAATCAGCCCCAGCATTTT.